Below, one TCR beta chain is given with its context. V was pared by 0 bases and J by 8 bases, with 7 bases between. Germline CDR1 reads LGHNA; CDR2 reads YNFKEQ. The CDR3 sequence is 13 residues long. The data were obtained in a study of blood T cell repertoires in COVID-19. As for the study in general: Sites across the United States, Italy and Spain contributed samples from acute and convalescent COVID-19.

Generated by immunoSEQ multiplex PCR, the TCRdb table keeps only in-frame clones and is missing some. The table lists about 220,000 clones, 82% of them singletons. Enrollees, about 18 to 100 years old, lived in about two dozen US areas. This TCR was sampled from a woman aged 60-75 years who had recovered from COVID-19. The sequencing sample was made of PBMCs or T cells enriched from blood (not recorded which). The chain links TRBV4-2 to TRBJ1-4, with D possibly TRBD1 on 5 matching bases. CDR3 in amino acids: CASSQDQGEKLFF. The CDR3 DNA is TGTGCCAGCAGCCAAGATCAGGGAGAAAAACTGTTTTTT.